This paragraph reports one TCR beta chain. The CDR3 contains 15 residues. The V end lost 0 bases, the J end lost 7 bases, and 12 bases lay between the germline ends. Looked up from germline, CDR1 is LNHNV and CDR2 is YYDKDF (reference sequence). The data were produced by immunoSEQ multiplex PCR, yet TCRdb's version contains in-frame clones alone and is incomplete. Here the sample spans around 180,000 clones, roughly 88% being singletons. These data originate in a study of control samples from healthy donors and cancer patients. The receptor was isolated from a woman aged 30 to 39 in good health. Specimen: blood. The V call is TRBV15, the J call TRBJ1-4, with D possibly being TRBD1 (6 bases). The DNA for the CDR3 is TGTGCCACCAGCAGAGAGGGGGCGCTTCCTGAAAAACTGTTTTTT. Its protein product is CATSREGALPEKLFF.